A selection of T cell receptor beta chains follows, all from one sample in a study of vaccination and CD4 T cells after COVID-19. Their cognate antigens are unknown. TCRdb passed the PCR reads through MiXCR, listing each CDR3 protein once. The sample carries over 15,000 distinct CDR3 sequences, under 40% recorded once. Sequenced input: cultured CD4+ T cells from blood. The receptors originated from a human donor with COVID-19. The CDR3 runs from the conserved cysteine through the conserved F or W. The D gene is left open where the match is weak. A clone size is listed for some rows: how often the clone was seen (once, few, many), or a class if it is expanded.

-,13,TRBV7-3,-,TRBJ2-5,TGTGCCAGCAGCGGCGGGACAGAAGAGACCCAGTACTTC,CASSGGTEETQYF
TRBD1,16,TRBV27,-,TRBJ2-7,TGTGCCAGCAGTTCAGCCCGGGACAGGAGATCCTACGAGCAGTACTTC,CASSSARDRRSYEQYF
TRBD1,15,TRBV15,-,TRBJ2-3,TGTGCCACCACCTCCGGGACAGGATTCACAGATACGCAGTATTTT,CATTSGTGFTDTQYF
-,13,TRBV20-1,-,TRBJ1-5,TGCAGTGCTAGAGGAGGCCCTAATCAGCCCCAGCATTTT,CSARGGPNQPQHF
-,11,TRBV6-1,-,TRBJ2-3,TGTGCCAGCAGTGAGCGAGATACGCAGTATTTT,CASSERDTQYF
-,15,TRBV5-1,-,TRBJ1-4,TGCGCCAGCAGCTTGGCCCGAGCGGGGCACGAAAAACTGTTTTTT,CASSLARAGHEKLFF
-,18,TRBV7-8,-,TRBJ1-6,TGTGCCAGCAGCTTAGTATTAACAGGGTTTGGGGATAATTCACCCCTCCACTTT,CASSLVLTGFGDNSPLHF
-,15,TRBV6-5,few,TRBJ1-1,TGTGCCAGCAGTTCCCTGGAATTGGGGAACACTGAAGCTTTCTTT,CASSSLELGNTEAFF
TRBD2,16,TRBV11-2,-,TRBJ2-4,TGTGCCAGCAGCTTTCCAACGGGGGGGGAAAAAAACATTCAGTACTTC,CASSFPTGGEKNIQYF
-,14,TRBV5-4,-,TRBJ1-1,TGTGCCAGCAGCCCCCCCATAAAGGGCACTGAAGCTTTCTTT,CASSPPIKGTEAFF
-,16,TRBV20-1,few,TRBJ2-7,TGCAGTGCTAGAGACGGGGCAGGTCCTAAGACCTACGAGCAGTACTTC,CSARDGAGPKTYEQYF
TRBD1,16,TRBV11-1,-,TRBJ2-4,TGTGCCAGCAGCCAAAGACAGGGATTGGCCAAAAACATTCAGTACTTC,CASSQRQGLAKNIQYF
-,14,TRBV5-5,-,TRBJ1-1,TGTGCCAGCAGCTTGGTACTAAGGAACACTGAAGCTTTCTTT,CASSLVLRNTEAFF
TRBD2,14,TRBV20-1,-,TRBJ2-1,TGCAGTGCTAGATCCCCCAGCGGGGGGTTTGGGCAGTTCTTC,CSARSPSGGFGQFF
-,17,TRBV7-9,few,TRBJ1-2,TGTGCCAGCAGCTCACCCCGTCTCGGACAGATTAACTATGGCTACACCTTC,CASSSPRLGQINYGYTF
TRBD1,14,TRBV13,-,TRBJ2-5,TGTGCCAGCAGCCCACAGGGGAGCCAAGAGACCCAGTACTTC,CASSPQGSQETQYF
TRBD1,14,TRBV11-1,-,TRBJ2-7,TGTGCCAGCAGTAATCCGGGACAGTCCTACGAGCAGTACTTC,CASSNPGQSYEQYF
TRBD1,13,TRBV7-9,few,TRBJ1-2,TGTGCCAGCAGTCCCGGGACAGGGCATGGCTACACCTTC,CASSPGTGHGYTF
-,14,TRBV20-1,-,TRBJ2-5,TGCAGTGCTCTAGGGGGGGAGTCGGAAGAGACCCAGTACTTC,CSALGGESEETQYF
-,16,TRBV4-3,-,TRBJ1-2,TGCGCCAGCAGCCAAGTACGGTTCCTTGATAACTATGGCTACACCTTC,CASSQVRFLDNYGYTF